This T cell receptor (beta chain) came from a study of Ad26.COV2.S vaccination and SARS-CoV-2 variants. Findings and caveats of the study: Post-vaccination spike-specific CD8+ and CD4+ T cell responses reportedly had substantial breadth. Possible underestimation of total T cell responses by the TCR breadth and depth analyses was noted.

This clone was recorded a few times. Its target is not known. The sample's treatment: some 20 received Ad26.COV2.S at low or high dose, single or two shots; 5 received placebo; per-sample allocation not given. Samples came from day 63 after the first vaccine or placebo injection. The table came from immunoSEQ multiplex PCR; TCRdb's copy has only in-frame clones and leaves some out. The sample yields fewer than 400,000 clones, 90% seen once. Germline assignment: CDR1 WSHSY and CDR2 SAAADI. V lost 7 bases and J lost 7, with 14 bases in between. The CDR3 covers 14 residues. The source of this sequence is a person between 18 and 60 years old who received the Ad26.COV2.S COVID-19 vaccine or a placebo. Sequenced here: peripheral blood, sampled in a trial of Ad26.COV2.S vaccine versus placebo. This chain joins TRBV10-2 and TRBJ1-6; D possibly corresponds to TRBD1 (5 bases). DNA of the CDR3: TGCGCCAGCACACCGGGACTGGACAATTCACCCCTCCACTTT. It codes for CASTPGLDNSPLHF.